These 7 T cell receptor beta chains share one sample of origin, sequenced in a study of CXCR3-negative and CXCR3-positive naive CD8 T cells. Study-level results: CXCR3-positive naive cells had TRB CDR3s that were more hydrophobic than CXCR3-negative naive cells had.

Their recognized antigens are unknown. The TRB libraries of cDNA were built by UMI-labeled 5' RACE. TCRdb reprocessed the 5' RACE reads, with one entry per CDR3 protein and no DNA. There are about 130,000 distinct CDR3 sequences in the sample, with 0.59% held by the top ten. Sequencing was done on a sample of naive CXCR3+ CD8+ T cells from blood. As for subset: CD45RO-CCR7+CD27+CD95- naive CD8+ T cells expressing CXCR3 (TNR3+). The origin of the receptors is a human donor in good health. Some clones in this sample may be carry-over from other donors' samples.

J is TRBJ2-5 and V is TRBV27. This CDR3 spans 14 amino acids. Germline V lookup: CDR1 MNHEY, CDR2 SMNVEV (reference sequence). The CDR3: CASSLLGTGETQYF.

This chain joins TRBV5-1 and TRBJ1-1. The CDR3 runs to 14 residues. Germline-derived CDR1 and CDR2 are SGHRS and YFSETQ. The CDR3 is CASSLGAGNTEAFF.

This chain uses TRBV28 with TRBJ2-7; absent DNA, TCRdb's TRBD1 call cannot be checked. Germline loops: CDR1 MDHEN, CDR2 SYDVKM. The CDR3 runs 13 residues. The CDR3 sequence: CATTGQGADEQYF.

The chain employs TRBV19 and TRBJ1-1. The CDR3 runs to 13 residues. Germline V gene lookup returns CDR1 LNHDA and CDR2 SQIVND (reference sequence). CDR3 region: CASSGILGTEAFF.

The gene calls are TRBV6-2 or TRBV6-3 and TRBJ2-3; the TCRdb D gene call, TRBD1, has no DNA to confirm it. The CDR3 runs to 14 residues. Germline CDR1 and CDR2: MNHEY and SVGEGT. The CDR3 here is CASVGADSTDTQYF.

V usage is TRBV5-5 and J usage is TRBJ1-2; TCRdb gives TRBD1 as the D gene, but with no DNA this cannot be confirmed. Germline CDR1 and CDR2: SGHKS and YYEKEE (reference sequence). CDR3 length equals 16 residues. CDR3 region: CASSLDGGGLTYGYTF.

The genes are TRBV7-9 and TRBJ2-3. Germline loops: CDR1 SEHNR, CDR2 FQNEAQ (reference sequence). This CDR3 is built from 15 residues. CDR3 amino acids: CASSLRVGVEDTQYF. Based on the CDR3 plus reference TRBV7-9 and TRBJ2-3, the full variable domain is DTGVSQNPRHKITKRGQNVTFRCDPISEHNRLYWYRQTLGQGPEFLTYFQNEAQLEKSRLLSDRFSAERPKGSFSTLEIQRTEQGDSAMYLCASSLRVGVEDTQYFGPGTRLTVL.